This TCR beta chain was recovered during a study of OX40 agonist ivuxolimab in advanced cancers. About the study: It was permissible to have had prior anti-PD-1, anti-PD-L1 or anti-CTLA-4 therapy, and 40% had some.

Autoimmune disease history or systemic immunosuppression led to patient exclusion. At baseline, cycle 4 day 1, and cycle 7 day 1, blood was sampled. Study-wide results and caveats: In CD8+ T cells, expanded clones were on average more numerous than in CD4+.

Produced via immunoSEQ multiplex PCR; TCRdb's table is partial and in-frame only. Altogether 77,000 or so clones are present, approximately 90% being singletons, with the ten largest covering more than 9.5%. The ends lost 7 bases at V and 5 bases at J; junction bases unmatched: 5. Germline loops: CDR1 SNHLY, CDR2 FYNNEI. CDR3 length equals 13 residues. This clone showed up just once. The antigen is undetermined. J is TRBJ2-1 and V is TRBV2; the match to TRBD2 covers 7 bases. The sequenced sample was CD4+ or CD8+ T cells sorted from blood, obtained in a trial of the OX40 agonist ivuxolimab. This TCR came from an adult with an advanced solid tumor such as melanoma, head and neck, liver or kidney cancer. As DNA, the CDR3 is TGTGCCAGCAACAGCGGGGATCACAATGAGCAGTTCTTC. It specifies CASNSGDHNEQFF.